This T cell receptor beta chain emerged from a study of tumor and adjacent non-tumor tissue in lung cancer. Study context: The patients, 10 to 11 men and roughly 5 women, were 31 to 76 with stage I to III disease. Study results and caveats: Patients with more diverse tumor TCRs had worse survival.

With regard to this clonotype: Its antigen is unknown. The junction and the germline gene differ at one end; a read error may be behind it.

The CDR3 is 11 residues long. The germline V gene encodes CDR1 MNHNS and CDR2 SASEGT. The template was RNA from unsorted bulk tissue. Distant lung tissue was collected more than 3 cm away from the tumor edge. A modified ARM-PCR protocol with three rounds of nested PCR amplified TCRbeta. Using its own MiXCR run on the multiplex PCR reads, TCRdb lists one record per CDR3 protein. Counted here are some 100,000 distinct CDR3 sequences, 50% to 70% occurring once; the ten biggest clones make up 15% to 20%. The receptor was isolated from a man under 40 with non-small cell lung cancer. The V call is TRBV6-1, the J call TRBJ2-5, with a tentative D call TRBD2 (6 bases). Sequencing input: distant non-tumor lung tissue. The CDR3 nucleotides are TGTGCCAGGAGTGGGCGGGAAACCCAGTACTTC. Its protein is CARSGRETQYF.